This TCR beta chain was documented in a study of T cell changes during pregnancy in multiple sclerosis. This CDR3 has 16 amino acids. Between the trimmed V and J ends, which lost 5 bases and 0 bases, there was a span of 14 bases. Germline V gene data show CDR1 as MNHEY and CDR2 as SMNVEV (reference sequence). Sequencing was performed with immunoSEQ multiplex PCR; in TCRdb, only in-frame clones are kept and a portion is missing. The sample yields 17,000 or so clones, roughly 88% seen once. This chain connects TRBV27 to TRBJ2-4; a weak D match, TRBD2 (6 bases). The source is a female donor in good health, enrolled as a control in a pregnancy study. The material sequenced was CD8+ T cells from peripheral blood mononuclear cells, taken after pregnancy. The CDR3 sequence: CASSTQEGLAKNIQYF. DNA for the CDR3: TGTGCCAGCAGTACACAGGAGGGGCTAGCCAAAAACATTCAGTACTTC.